This T cell receptor beta chain appears in the sequencing data of a study of tumor-infiltrating lymphocytes in localized non-small cell lung cancer. Study background: Patients included smokers and never-smokers with various histologies, some sampled after neoadjuvant chemotherapy. Resected tumor was paired with non-adjacent uninvolved lung from the same patient. Study findings and constraints: Technical variation could not be separated from intratumor heterogeneity here. Tumor T-cell fraction was not associated with recurrence-free survival.

This CDR3 contains 13 residues. From germline, CDR1 is SQVTM and CDR2 ANQGSEA. Germline trimming cut 7 bases from V and 4 bases from J; bases unmatched to any gene: 6. A note on this clone: What it recognizes is unknown.

TCRdb's copy holds only in-frame clones and misses some; the assay was immunoSEQ multiplex PCR. Of about 6,000 clones in the sample, 76% were seen once. This receptor was taken from a human donor with non-small cell lung cancer. V gene TRBV29-1 combines with J gene TRBJ2-1; TRBD2 matches at 8 bases. Sequencing used lung tumor tissue. CDR3 in DNA: TGCAGCGCCGGGGGGGGGTCATACAATGAGCAGTTCTTC. This gives the protein CSAGGGSYNEQFF.